Included here is one TCR beta chain sequence, with context. Its specificity is unknown. Pooling was applied to second doses at about 4 or about 12 weeks. This CDR3 is 16 amino acids long. V was clipped by 0 bases and J by 5 bases; unmatched bases: 7. From germline, CDR1 is SGHRS and CDR2 YFSETQ. This entry comes from a study of T cell responses to AZD1222 COVID-19 vaccine. Study-wide points: White British donors predominated, females outnumbered males, and clonal diversity was possibly underestimated.

TCRdb keeps only in-frame clones here, not all; method: immunoSEQ multiplex PCR. The sample shows some 200,000 clones, roughly nine tenths of them seen only once. The chain is built from TRBV5-1 and TRBJ2-7; 11 bases match TRBD2. The source was peripheral blood, collected 28 days after the second AZD1222 dose. This sequence originates from an adult who received the AZD1222 COVID-19 vaccine. In nucleotides, the CDR3 is TGCGCCAGCAGCTTGGGAGATACTAGCGGGAGCGACGAGCAGTACTTC. It yields the protein CASSLGDTSGSDEQYF.